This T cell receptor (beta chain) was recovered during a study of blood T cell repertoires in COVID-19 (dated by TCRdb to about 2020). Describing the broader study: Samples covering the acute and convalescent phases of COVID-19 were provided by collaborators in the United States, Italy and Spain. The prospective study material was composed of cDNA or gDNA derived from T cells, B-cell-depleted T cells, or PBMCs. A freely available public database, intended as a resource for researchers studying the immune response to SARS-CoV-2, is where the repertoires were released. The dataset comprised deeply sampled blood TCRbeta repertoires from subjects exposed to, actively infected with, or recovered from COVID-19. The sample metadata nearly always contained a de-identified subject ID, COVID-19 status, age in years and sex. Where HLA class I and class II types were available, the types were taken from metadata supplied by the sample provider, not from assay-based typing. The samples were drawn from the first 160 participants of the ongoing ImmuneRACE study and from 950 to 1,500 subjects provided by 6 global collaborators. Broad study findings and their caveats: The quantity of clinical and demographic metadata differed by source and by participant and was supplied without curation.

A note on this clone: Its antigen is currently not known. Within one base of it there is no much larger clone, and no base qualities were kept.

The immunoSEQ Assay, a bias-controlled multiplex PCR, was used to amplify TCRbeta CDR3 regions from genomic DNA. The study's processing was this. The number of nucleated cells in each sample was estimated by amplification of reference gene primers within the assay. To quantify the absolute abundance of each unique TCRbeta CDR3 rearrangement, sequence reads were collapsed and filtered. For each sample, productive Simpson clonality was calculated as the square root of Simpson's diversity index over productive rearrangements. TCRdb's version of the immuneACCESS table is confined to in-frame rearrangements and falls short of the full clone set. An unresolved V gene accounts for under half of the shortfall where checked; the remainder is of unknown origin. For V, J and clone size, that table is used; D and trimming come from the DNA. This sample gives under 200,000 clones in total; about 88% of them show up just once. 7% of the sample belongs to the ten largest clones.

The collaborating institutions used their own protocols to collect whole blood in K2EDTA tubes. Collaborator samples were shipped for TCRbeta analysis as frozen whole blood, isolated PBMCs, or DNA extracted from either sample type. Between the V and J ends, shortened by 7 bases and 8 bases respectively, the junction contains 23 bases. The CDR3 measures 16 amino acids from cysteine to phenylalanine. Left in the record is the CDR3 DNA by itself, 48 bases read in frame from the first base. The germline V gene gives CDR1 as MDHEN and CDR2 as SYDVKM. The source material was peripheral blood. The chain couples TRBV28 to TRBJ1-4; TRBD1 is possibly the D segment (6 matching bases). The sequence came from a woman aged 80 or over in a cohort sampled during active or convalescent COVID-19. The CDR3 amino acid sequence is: CASTDSSGGAWEKLFF. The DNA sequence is TGTGCCAGCACCGACTCCTCCGGGGGGGCTTGGGAAAAACTGTTTTTT. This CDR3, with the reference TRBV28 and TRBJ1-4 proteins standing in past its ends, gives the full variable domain DVKVTQSSRYLVKRTGEKVFLECVQDMDHENMFWYRQDPGLGLRLIYFSYDVKMKEKGDIPEGYSVSREKKERFSLILESASTNQTSMYLCASTDSSGGAWEKLFFGSGTQLSVL.